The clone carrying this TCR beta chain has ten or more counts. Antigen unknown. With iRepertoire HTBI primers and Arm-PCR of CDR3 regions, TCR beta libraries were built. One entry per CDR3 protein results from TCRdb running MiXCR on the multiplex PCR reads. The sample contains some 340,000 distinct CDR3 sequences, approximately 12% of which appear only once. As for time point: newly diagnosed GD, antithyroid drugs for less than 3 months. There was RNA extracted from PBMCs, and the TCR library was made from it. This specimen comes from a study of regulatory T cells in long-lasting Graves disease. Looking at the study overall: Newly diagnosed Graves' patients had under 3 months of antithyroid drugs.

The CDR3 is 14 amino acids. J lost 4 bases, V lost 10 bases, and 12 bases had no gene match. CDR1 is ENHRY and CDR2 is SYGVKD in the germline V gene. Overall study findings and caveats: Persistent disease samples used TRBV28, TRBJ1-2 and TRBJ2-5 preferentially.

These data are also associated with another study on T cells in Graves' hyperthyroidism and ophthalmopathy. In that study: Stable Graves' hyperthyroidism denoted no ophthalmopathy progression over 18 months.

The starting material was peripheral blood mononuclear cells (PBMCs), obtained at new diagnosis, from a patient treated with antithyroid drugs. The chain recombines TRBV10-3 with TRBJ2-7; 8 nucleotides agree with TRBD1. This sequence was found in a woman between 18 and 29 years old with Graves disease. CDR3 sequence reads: CATSGQGVVYEQYV. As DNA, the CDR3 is TGTGCCACTTCTGGACAGGGAGTTGTGTACGAGCAGTACGTC.